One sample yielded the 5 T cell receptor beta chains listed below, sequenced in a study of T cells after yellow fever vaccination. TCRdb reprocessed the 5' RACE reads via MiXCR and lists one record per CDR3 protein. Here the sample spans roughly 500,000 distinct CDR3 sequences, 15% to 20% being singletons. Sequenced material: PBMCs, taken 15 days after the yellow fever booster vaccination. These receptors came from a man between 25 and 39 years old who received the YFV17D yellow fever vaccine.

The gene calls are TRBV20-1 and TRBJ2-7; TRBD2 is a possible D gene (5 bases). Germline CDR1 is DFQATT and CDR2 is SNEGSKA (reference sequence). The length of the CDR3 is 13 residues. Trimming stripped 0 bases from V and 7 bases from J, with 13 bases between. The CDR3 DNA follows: TGCAGTGCTAGAGATATCGGGGAGCGGGAGCAGTACTTC. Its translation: CSARDIGEREQYF.

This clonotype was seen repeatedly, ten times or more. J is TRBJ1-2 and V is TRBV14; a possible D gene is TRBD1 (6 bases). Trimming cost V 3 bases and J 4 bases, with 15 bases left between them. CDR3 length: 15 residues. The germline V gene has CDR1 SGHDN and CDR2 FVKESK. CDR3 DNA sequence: TGTGCCAGCAGCCAGATAGACAGGACGCTCTATGGCTACACCTTC. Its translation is CASSQIDRTLYGYTF.

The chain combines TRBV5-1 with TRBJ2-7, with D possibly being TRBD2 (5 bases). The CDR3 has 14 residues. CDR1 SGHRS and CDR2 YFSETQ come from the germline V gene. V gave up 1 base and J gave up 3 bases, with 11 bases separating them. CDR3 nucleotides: TGCGCCAGCAGCTTGAATGGGGAGTTCTACGAGCAGTACTTC. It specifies CASSLNGEFYEQYF.

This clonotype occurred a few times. CDR3 sequence: CASSRGGATYNEQFF. The CDR3 DNA reads as TGTGCCAGCAGTCGAGGCGGGGCCACCTACAATGAGCAGTTCTTC. This chain joins TRBV25-1 and TRBJ2-1; a possible D gene is TRBD2 (6 bases). Trimming cost V 5 bases and J 2 bases, with 13 bases left between them. CDR3 size: 15 residues. The germline V gene has CDR1 MGHDK and CDR2 SYGVNS.

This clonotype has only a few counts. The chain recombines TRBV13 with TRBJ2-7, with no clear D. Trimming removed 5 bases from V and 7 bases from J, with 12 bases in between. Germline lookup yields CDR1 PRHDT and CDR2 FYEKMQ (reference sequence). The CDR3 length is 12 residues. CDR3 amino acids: CASSRDSLEQYF. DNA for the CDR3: TGTGCCAGCAGCCGCGACTCCCTTGAGCAGTACTTC.